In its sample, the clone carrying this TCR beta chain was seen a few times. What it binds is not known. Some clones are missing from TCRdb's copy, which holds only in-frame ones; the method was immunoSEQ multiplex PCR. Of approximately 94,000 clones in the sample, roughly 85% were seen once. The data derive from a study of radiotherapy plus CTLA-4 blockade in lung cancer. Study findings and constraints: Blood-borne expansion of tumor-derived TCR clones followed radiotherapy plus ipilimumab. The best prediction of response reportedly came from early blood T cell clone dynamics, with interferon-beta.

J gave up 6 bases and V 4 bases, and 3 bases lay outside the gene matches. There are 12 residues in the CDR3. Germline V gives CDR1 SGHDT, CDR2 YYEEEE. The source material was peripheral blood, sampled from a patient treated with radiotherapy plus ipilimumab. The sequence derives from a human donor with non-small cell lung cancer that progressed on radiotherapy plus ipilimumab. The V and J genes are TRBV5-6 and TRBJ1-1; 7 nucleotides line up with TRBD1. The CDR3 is CASSGGTAEAFF. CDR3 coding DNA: TGTGCCAGCAGCGGTGGGACAGCTGAAGCTTTCTTT.